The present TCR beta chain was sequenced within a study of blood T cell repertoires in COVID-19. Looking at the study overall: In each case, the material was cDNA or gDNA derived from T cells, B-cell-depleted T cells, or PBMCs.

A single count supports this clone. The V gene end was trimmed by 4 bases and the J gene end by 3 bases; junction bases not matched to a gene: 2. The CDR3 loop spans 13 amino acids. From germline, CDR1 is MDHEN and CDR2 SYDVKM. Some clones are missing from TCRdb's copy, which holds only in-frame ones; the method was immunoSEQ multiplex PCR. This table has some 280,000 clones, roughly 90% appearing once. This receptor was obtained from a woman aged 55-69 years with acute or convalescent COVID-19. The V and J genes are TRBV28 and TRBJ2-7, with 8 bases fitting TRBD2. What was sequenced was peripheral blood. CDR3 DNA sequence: TGTGCCAGCAGTTGGAGCGGGAGCTACGAGCAGTACTTC. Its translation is CASSWSGSYEQYF.